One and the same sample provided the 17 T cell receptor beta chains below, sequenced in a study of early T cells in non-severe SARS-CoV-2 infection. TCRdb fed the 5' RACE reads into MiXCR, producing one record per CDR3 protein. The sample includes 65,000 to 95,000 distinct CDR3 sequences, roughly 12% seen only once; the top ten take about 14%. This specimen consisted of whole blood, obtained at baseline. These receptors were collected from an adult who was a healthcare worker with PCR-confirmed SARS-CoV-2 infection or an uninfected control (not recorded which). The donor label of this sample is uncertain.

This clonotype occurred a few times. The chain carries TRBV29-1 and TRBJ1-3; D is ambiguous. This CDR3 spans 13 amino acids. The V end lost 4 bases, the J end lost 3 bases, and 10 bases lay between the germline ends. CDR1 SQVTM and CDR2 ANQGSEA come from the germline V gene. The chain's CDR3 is CSVGQLNGNTIYF. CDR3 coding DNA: TGCAGCGTTGGCCAGCTGAATGGAAACACCATATATTTT.

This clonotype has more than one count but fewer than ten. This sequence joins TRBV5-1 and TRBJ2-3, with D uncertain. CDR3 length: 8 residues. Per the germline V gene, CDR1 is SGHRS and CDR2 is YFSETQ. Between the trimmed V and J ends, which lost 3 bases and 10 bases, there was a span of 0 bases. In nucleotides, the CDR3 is TGCGCCAGCAGCTCGCAGTATTTT. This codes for CASSSQYF.

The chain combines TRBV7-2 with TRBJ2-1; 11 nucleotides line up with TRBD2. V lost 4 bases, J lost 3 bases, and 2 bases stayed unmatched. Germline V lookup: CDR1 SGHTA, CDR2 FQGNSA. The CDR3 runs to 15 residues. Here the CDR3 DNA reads TGTGCCAGCAGCTATAGCGGGGGGGACTACAATGAGCAGTTCTTC. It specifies CASSYSGGDYNEQFF.

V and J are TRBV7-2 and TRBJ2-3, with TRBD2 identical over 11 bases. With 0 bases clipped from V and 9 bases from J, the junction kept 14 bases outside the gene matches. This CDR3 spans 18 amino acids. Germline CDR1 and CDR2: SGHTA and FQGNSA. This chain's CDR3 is CASSLASGRVAGTGTQYF. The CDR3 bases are TGTGCCAGCAGCTTAGCTAGCGGGAGGGTTGCGGGAACGGGGACGCAGTATTTT.

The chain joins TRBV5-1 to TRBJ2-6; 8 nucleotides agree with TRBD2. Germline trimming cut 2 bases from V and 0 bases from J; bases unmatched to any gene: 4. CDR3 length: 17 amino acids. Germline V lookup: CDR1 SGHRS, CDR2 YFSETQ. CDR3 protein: CASSLAGAPSGANVLTF. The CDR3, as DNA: TGCGCCAGCAGCTTAGCGGGAGCTCCCTCTGGGGCCAACGTCCTGACTTTC.

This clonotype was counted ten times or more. The CDR3 coding sequence is TGTGCCAGCAGTGGTCCAAACGATCCTGGCTACACCTTC. Translation gives CASSGPNDPGYTF. The chain uses TRBV12-3 or TRBV12-4 and TRBJ1-2; D is uncertain. The CDR3 totals 13 residues. The V end lost 5 bases, the J end lost 7 bases, and 14 bases lay between the germline ends.

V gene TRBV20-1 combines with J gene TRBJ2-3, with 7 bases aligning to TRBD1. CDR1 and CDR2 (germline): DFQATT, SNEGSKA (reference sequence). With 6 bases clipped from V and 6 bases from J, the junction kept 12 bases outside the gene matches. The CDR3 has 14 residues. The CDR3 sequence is CSASRGRGTDTQYF. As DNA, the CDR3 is TGCAGTGCCAGCCGGGGCAGGGGGACGGATACGCAGTATTTT.

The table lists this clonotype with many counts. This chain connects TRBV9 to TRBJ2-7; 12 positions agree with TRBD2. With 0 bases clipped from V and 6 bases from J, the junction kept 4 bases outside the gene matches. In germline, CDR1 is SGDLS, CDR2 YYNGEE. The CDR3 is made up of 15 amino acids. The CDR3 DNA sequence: TGTGCCAGCAGCGTAGGACTAGCGGGGGAGGGCGAGCAGTACTTC. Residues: CASSVGLAGEGEQYF. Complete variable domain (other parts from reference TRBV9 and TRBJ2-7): DSGVTQTPKHLITATGQRVTLRCSPRSGDLSVYWYQQSLDQGLQFLIQYYNGEERAKGNILERFSAQQFPDLHSELNLSSLELGDSALYFCASSVGLAGEGEQYFGPGTRLTVT.

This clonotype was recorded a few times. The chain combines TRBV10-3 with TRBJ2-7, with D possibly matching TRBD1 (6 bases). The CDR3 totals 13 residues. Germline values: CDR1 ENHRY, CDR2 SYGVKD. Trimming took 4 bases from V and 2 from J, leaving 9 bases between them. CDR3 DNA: TGTGCCATCAGTGGGGACATAGCCTACGAGCAGTACTTC. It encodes CAISGDIAYEQYF.

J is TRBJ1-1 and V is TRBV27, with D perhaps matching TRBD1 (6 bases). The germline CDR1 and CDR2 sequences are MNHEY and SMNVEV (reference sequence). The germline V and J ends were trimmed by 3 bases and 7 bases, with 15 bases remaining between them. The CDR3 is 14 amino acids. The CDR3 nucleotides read TGTGCCAGCAGTTTGACCGGACAGTTCTTTGAAGCTTTCTTT. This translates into CASSLTGQFFEAFF.

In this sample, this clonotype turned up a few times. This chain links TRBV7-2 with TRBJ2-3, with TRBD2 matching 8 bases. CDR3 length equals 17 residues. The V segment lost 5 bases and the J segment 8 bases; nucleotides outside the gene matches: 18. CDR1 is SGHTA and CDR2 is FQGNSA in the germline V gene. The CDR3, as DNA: TGTGCCAGCAGCCCGCAACCCGGGACTAGAGCCTCTAGTACGCAGTATTTT. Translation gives CASSPQPGTRASSTQYF.

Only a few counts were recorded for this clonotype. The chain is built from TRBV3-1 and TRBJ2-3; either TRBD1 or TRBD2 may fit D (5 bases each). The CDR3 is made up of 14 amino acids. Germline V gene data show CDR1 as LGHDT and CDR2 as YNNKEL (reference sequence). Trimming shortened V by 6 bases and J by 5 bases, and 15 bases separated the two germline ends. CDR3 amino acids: CASRRTGAGDTQYF. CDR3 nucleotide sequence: TGTGCCAGCAGACGAACCGGGGCCGGAGATACGCAGTATTTT.

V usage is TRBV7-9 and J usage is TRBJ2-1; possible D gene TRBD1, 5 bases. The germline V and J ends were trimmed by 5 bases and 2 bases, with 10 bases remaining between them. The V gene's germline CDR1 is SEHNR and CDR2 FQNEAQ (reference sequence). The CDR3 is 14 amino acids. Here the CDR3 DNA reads TGTGCCAGCAGCCCACAGGTAACCTACAATGAGCAGTTCTTC. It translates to CASSPQVTYNEQFF.

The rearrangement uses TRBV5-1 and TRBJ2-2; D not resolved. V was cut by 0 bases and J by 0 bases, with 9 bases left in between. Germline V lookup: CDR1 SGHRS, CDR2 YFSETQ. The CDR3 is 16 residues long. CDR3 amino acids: CASSLASQANTGELFF. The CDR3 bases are TGCGCCAGCAGCTTGGCCAGTCAGGCGAACACCGGGGAGCTGTTTTTT.

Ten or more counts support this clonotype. CDR3 DNA: TGTGCCAGCAGCTACGGACTAGCGGGATTAGGCGAGCAGTACTTC. Its protein is CASSYGLAGLGEQYF. The chain combines TRBV7-8 with TRBJ2-7; 12 bases align to TRBD2. Germline CDR1 SGHVS, CDR2 FQNEAQ. The V gene end was trimmed by 4 bases and the J gene end by 6 bases; junction bases not matched to a gene: 7. The CDR3 extends over 15 amino acids.

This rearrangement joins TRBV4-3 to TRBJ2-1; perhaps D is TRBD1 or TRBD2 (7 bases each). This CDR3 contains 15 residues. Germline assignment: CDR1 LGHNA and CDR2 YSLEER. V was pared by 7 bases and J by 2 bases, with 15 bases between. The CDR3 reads CASTQGGDPYNEQFF. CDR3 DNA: TGCGCCAGCACTCAGGGGGGGGACCCCTACAATGAGCAGTTCTTC.

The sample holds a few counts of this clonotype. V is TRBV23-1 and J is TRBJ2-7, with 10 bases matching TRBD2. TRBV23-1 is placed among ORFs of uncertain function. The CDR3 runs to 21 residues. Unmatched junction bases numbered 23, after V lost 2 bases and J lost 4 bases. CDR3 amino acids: CASSQTRRGLAWRETRYEQYF. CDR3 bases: TGCGCCAGCAGTCAAACGCGGCGGGGACTAGCGTGGCGGGAGACTAGGTACGAGCAGTACTTC.